The clone carrying this TCR beta chain came up a few times. Its antigen is unknown. The V gene lost 0 bases and the J gene lost 0 bases, with 10 bases spanning the gap. The CDR3 contains 15 residues. Germline V lookup: CDR1 SGDLS, CDR2 YYNGEE. These data originate in a study of cytomegalovirus exposure and HLA in healthy donors. General study results and limits: Confirmation was obtained in vitro that three CMV-associated chains are specific for CMV antigens. Prior analysis indicated that the majority of TCR beta V segments exhibited productivity approximately 87% or approximately 30% of the time.

This PCR relied on a set of 60 Vbeta primers and 13 Jbeta primers. Sequencing used immunoSEQ multiplex PCR; TCRdb keeps in-frame clones, though not all of them. The table shows some 98,000 clones, with more than 60% occurring only once. The source of this sequence is a man aged 50 or older in good health and CMV-seronegative. The chain combines TRBV9 with TRBJ2-7; D unclear. Sequenced: PBMCs. The CDR3 sequence: CASSVDDSPSYEQYF. The CDR3, as DNA: TGTGCCAGCAGCGTAGACGATAGCCCCTCCTACGAGCAGTACTTC. The entire variable domain, with the rest obtained from reference TRBV9 and TRBJ2-7, is as follows: DSGVTQTPKHLITATGQRVTLRCSPRSGDLSVYWYQQSLDQGLQFLIQYYNGEERAKGNILERFSAQQFPDLHSELNLSSLELGDSALYFCASSVDDSPSYEQYFGPGTRLTVT.